The source of this TCR beta chain is a study of cytomegalovirus exposure and HLA in healthy donors (dated by TCRdb to 2016 to 2017). Regarding the study in general: An earlier analysis of some 600 of the donors reported approximately 280 Gb of sequence data and some 110 million unique TCR beta sequences obtained from about 180 million T cells. Typing coverage varied by locus: 629-630 donors for A, B, C, DRB1 and DQB1; approximately 520 for DQA1; approximately 610 for DPA1; around 450 for DPB1. Across 300 to 500 genotyped donors of the cohort, an average of approximately 220,000 unique TCR beta nucleotide sequences per donor were sequenced, and approximately 17% of those sequences were non-productive. The genetic ancestry cluster associated with self-reported Caucasian donors included about 81% of the 398 genotyped donors. In addition to the first cohort of 666 subjects, a separate validation cohort of 120 different subjects was used. Genome-wide SNP genotypes for about 65% of the roughly 700 donors were used in a later genetic analysis, which treated that subset as a discovery cohort. To decide whether each TCR beta V gene segment behaved as functional or pseudogenic, an earlier analysis of approximately 590 of the donors relied on high-throughput TCR beta sequencing. An early release that covered 500 to 800 HLA-typed donors contained about 290 gigabases of sequencing data and 80 million or so unique TCR sequences. Donor age, sex, ethnicity and CMV serostatus were compiled alongside the repertoire data. A few DR-DQ haplotypes were treated as single units for association and clustering because of strong linkage in the cohort. The study aimed to test whether signatures of past pathogen exposure could be identified by cataloging public T cell receptors. All discovery cohort repertoires had been generated using a single sequencing platform. The study combined high-throughput TCR immunosequencing, statistical association of individual TCRs with disease status, and machine learning to predict cytomegalovirus infection status. To study patterns of TCR occurrence, a later analysis re-analyzed previously published TCR beta repertoires from hundreds of donors and added high-resolution HLA genotyping. The study used immunosequencing to profile the T cell repertoires of around 600 subjects and linked those repertoires to cytomegalovirus serostatus. The later analysis used no new phenotypic data to find candidate immune exposures, relying instead on TCR beta sequences and their occurrence across donors. Both class I and class II loci were covered by HLA typing, at four-digit resolution. Overall results and qualifications from the work: It was suggested by the authors that the approach could potentially be generalized to other disease states and immunological phenotypes. A cluster of highly shared sequence variants was judged likely to represent a technical artifact of the sequencing pipeline. The study gave a list of 150 to 200 TCR beta chains associated with cytomegalovirus. V-gene and J-gene trimming of TCR beta chains was associated with a missense DCLRE1C variant in a later genetic analysis, and the association was replicated in an independent cohort. In a later analysis, most CMV-associated TCR beta chains were found to appear HLA-restricted, with HLA associations seemingly driven largely by CMV exposure. Linkage disequilibrium might explain the correlated functional status among segregating V segments, but an unknown experimental factor could not be ruled out. Because the 87-base-pair reads could not distinguish some IMGT-functional V segments, including TRBV6-2 and TRBV6-3, those segments were excluded. This cohort had only TCR beta chains sequenced, and the lack of alpha or paired-chain data limited which features could be detected. In a later analysis, the rate of TCR association differed among HLA loci, with DRB1 alleles having the most associated TCRs and HLA-C alleles having the fewest. Most TCR sequences were seen in very few donors, while some public TCRs were found in many individuals. Compared with the roughly 700-donor mean, donors in an Asian-associated ancestry cluster had fewer N-insertions in productive TCRs, according to a later genetic analysis. Strong co-occurrence of HLA alleles, especially DR and DQ, made assigning TCR associations to individual alleles difficult. Because HLA typing was unavailable for some donors at each locus, only the typed subset was used in association tests. Broadly in line with IMGT annotations, most TCR beta V segments showed up in productive rearrangements about 87% or about 30% of the time in an earlier analysis of 450 to 750 of the donors. In both the original and validation cohorts, the classifier was reported to diagnose cytomegalovirus status with high specificity and sensitivity. At a false discovery rate of 0.05, a later analysis linked around 15,000 TCR beta sequences to specific HLA alleles. CMV serostatus was the only immune exposure information available for the cohort. Because counts were too low, seventeen rarely observed V segments, including chromosome 9 orphons, were left out of the earlier analysis of about 500 of the donors. Sequencing depth was assumed to be roughly uniform across donors in the presence/absence analyses, though that assumption may not hold. According to a later analysis, parvovirus B19, influenza, CMV and Epstein-Barr virus appeared linked to several top co-occurrence clusters. Three of the identified cytomegalovirus-associated TCR beta chains were confirmed in vitro to be specific for cytomegalovirus antigens. A further reported finding was that TCR beta sequences accurately predicted the HLA-A and HLA-B alleles for most subjects in the first cohort. In a later analysis, HLA-associated TCR beta chains were found to be more clonally expanded and to have lower generation probabilities than equally common non-associated chains.

Points on this clone: The specificity of this receptor is unknown. Base qualities are not provided; no much larger clone lies one nucleotide away.

In total, roughly 670 healthy bone marrow donors made up the cohort. At the time of sampling, every cohort member was nominally healthy, though immune exposures that went unrecorded were likely present. The donor was CMV seropositive and belonged to the group of 250 to 300 seropositive cohort members. A peripheral blood sample was collected from each donor, and TCR beta sequencing was performed on peripheral blood mononuclear cells. Genomic DNA extraction from the blood cell samples was performed with the Qiagen DNeasy Blood Extraction Kit. From its cysteine to its phenylalanine, the CDR3 spans 19 amino acids. CDR3 DNA is the only sequence kept; it has 57 bases, read in frame from the first base. Trimming takes 1 base off V and 3 bases off J; junction bases not matched to a gene: 17. The germline V gene provides CDR1 SGHRS and CDR2 YFSETQ. Library preparation used the immunoSEQ multiplex PCR assay. A mixture of 60 forward primers for TCR Vbeta segments and 13 reverse primers for TCR Jbeta segments was used in the multiplex PCR. The CDR3 region of rearranged TCR beta genes was amplified from genomic DNA with a multiplex PCR assay. Amplified TCR beta libraries were sequenced as 87-base-pair reads on the Illumina HiSeq System. From the authors' description of their analysis: A later analysis tallied around 80 million unique TCR beta chains across the 666 repertoires, and around 9.9 million of those chains were shared by two or more donors. Raw reads were error-corrected and collapsed into unique sequences with a nearest-neighbor algorithm that merged closely related sequences to remove PCR and sequencing errors. To assign V, D and J gene segments, CDR3 sequences were aligned to IMGT reference sequences. For a sequence to be retained, at least a six-nucleotide match to both a V gene segment and a J gene segment was required. A rearrangement was called productive if the CDR3 had no stop codons and remained in frame with V and J, and every other rearrangement was called non-productive. Following IMGT convention, CDR3 was defined as the stretch from the second conserved V-encoded cysteine up to the conserved J-encoded phenylalanine. The earlier analysis of some 600 of the donors excluded sequences that lacked an unambiguous match to a single V gene segment. In an earlier analysis of 587 of the donors, V segments were called functional above 56.7% productive rearrangements and were called segregating when the between-donor standard deviation exceeded 5%. A statistical classification framework was built for diagnosing cytomegalovirus status from the catalog of TCR beta chain sequences. In a later analysis, V and J genes were assigned by comparing TCR nucleotide sequences against IMGT/GENE-DB human TR gene sequences. A later analysis assigned CDR3 sequences and most-parsimonious VDJ recombination scenarios with the TCRdist pipeline. In a later analysis, each TCR beta chain was defined by its CDR3 amino acid sequence together with its V-gene family, and reads lacking a unique V-gene family were excluded. A later analysis removed 600 or so highly shared, low-generation-probability nucleotide sequences to deal with suspected cross-contamination and a sequencing artifact. In a later analysis, a clonal expansion index was calculated for each public chain from normalized within-repertoire ranks of inferred template counts. In a later analysis, generation probabilities were computed with a VDJ recombination model fitted to out-of-frame rearrangements, and the resulting probabilities were checked against IGoR. A later analysis scored TCR-TCR, TCR-HLA and TCR-CMV co-occurrence with hypergeometric tests, applying a repertoire-size bias correction to TCR pairs. A later analysis estimated false discovery rates by permuting HLA or CMV assignments 20 times. In a later analysis, co-occurring TCRs were grouped using DBSCAN, and TCRdist sequence similarity was added for clustering within HLA-allele-positive subsets. Repertoires with fewer than 30,000 or more than 120,000 public chains, plus five repertoires with anomalous nucleotide sharing, were excluded from co-occurrence clustering. TCRdb limited this immuneACCESS table to in-frame rearrangements with V and J called. A share of clones is missing; checked studies link under half to unresolved V genes, and the rest is unexplained. V, J and clone size derive from that table, while D and trimming were established from the DNA sequence. The sample contains fewer than 200,000 clones, roughly 88% of them found a single time. The ten biggest clones cover 1.2% of the sample.

The chain is assembled from TRBV5-1 and TRBJ2-7; a stretch of 9 junction bases matches TRBD2. Sequenced material: PBMCs. The clonotype originates from a girl aged 2 to 9 in good health and CMV-seropositive. The nucleotide sequence reads as follows: TGCGCCAGCAGCTTGACGGTTCCTAGCGGGACTTCAACCATCTACGAGCAGTACTTC. Its coded protein is CASSLTVPSGTSTIYEQYF.